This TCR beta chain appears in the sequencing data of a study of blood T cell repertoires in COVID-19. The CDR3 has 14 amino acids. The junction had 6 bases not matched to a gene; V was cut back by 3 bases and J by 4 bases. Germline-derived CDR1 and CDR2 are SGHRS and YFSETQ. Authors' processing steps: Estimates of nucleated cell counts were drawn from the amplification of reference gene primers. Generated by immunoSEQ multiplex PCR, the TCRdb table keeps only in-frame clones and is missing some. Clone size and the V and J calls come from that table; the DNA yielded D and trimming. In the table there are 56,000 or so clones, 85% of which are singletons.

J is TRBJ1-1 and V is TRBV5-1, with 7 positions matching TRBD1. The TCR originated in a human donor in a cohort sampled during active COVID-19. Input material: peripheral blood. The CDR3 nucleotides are TGCGCCAGCAGCTCACAGGGGAGTGGCACTGAAGCTTTCTTT. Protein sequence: CASSSQGSGTEAFF. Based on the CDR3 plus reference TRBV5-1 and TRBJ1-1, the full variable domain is KAGVTQTPRYLIKTRGQQVTLSCSPISGHRSVSWYQQTPGQGLQFLFEYFSETQRNKGNFPGRFSGRQFSNSRSEMNVSTLELGDSALYLCASSSQGSGTEAFFGQGTRLTVV.